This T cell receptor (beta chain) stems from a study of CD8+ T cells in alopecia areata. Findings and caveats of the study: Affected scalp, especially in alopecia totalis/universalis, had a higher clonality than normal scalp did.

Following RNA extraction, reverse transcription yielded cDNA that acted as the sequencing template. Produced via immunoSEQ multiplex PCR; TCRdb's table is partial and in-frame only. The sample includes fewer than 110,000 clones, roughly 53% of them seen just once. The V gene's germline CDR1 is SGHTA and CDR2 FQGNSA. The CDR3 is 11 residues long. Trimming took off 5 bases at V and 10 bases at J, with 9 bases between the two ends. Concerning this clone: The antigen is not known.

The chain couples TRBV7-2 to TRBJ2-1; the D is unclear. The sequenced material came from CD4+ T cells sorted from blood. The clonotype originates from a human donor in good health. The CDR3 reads CASSPALEQFF. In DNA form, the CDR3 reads TGTGCCAGCAGCCCGGCGTTGGAGCAGTTCTTC.